The 30 T cell receptor beta chains in this list originate from one sample, sequenced in a study of T cell changes during pregnancy in multiple sclerosis. This table comes from immunoSEQ multiplex PCR, and its TCRdb copy is limited to in-frame clones, with some not included. The sample lists over 60,000 clones; 91% were seen once. The source was peripheral blood, collected in the third trimester of pregnancy. These receptors were collected from a female donor in good health, enrolled as a control in a pregnancy study.

This sequence joins TRBV28 and TRBJ1-6; TRBD1 agrees at 7 bases. CDR1 is MDHEN, CDR2 SYDVKM, per germline. The V and J ends lost 6 bases and 6 bases, in that order; junction bases with no gene match: 5. The CDR3 spans 14 residues. CDR3 amino acids: CASSPGTANSPLHF. The CDR3 region has the DNA TGTGCCAGCAGCCCCGGGACAGCTAATTCACCCCTCCACTTT. Drawing the rest from reference TRBV28 and TRBJ1-6, the complete variable domain is DVKVTQSSRYLVKRTGEKVFLECVQDMDHENMFWYRQDPGLGLRLIYFSYDVKMKEKGDIPEGYSVSREKKERFSLILESASTNQTSMYLCASSPGTANSPLHFGNGTRLTVT.

The gene calls are TRBV7-2 and TRBJ2-1; 9 positions agree with TRBD2. Germline CDR1 and CDR2: SGHTA and FQGNSA. The CDR3 has 16 residues. The junction had 14 bases not matched to a gene; V was cut back by 5 bases and J by 9 bases. CDR3 in DNA: TGTGCCAGCAGCCCCGTGGGCGGTGGACTAGCGATTGAGCAGTTCTTC. Amino acid sequence: CASSPVGGGLAIEQFF.

V gene TRBV19 combines with J gene TRBJ2-1; TRBD2 agrees at 7 bases. The length of the CDR3 is 15 residues. V shed 7 bases, J shed 5 bases, and the junction held 11 bases outside the gene matches. Germline lookup yields CDR1 LNHDA and CDR2 SQIVND (reference sequence). CDR3 protein: CASTRSGGRDNEQFF. Written as DNA, the CDR3 is TGTGCCAGTACCAGGTCGGGAGGAAGGGACAATGAGCAGTTCTTC.

This clone was seen a single time. The chain combines TRBV10-3 with TRBJ2-3, with 8 bases aligning to TRBD2. V lost 3 bases to trimming and J lost 2 bases; unmatched junction nucleotides: 4. The CDR3 has 15 residues. Germline V lookup: CDR1 ENHRY, CDR2 SYGVKD. The CDR3 nucleotides read TGTGCCATCAGTGACGGACTAGCCTCCACAGATACGCAGTATTTT. This codes for CAISDGLASTDTQYF.

The V and J genes are TRBV27 and TRBJ2-1, with 11 bases identical to TRBD1. The V segment lost 5 bases and the J segment 6 bases; nucleotides outside the gene matches: 9. The length of the CDR3 is 16 residues. Germline assignment: CDR1 MNHEY and CDR2 SMNVEV (reference sequence). The chain's CDR3 is CASSLLGTGGPNEQFF. In DNA, the CDR3 is TGTGCCAGCAGTCTCCTGGGGACAGGGGGTCCCAATGAGCAGTTCTTC.

This clone was seen only once. CDR3 loop: CASTPRRGPEPQHF. For the CDR3, the DNA is TGTGCCAGCACCCCCCGGCGGGGCCCGGAGCCCCAGCATTTT. The chain uses TRBV7-2 and TRBJ1-5; perhaps TRBD1 as D (5 bases). Germline V gene data show CDR1 as SGHTA and CDR2 as FQGNSA. The CDR3 is 14 residues long. Trimming took off 7 bases at V and 8 bases at J, with 18 bases between the two ends.

The chain carries TRBV6-6 and TRBJ2-7; 10 bases line up with TRBD1. Germline V gene data show CDR1 as MNHNY and CDR2 as SVGAGI (reference sequence). Trimming took 6 bases from V and 5 from J; bases not matched to a gene: 7. CDR3 size: 14 residues. CDR3 DNA sequence: TGTGCCAGCAGCCCCGGGACAGGGGTCAACGAGCAGTACTTC. Translated: CASSPGTGVNEQYF.

The chain links TRBV4-1 to TRBJ1-2, with a possible D match to TRBD1 (5 bases). The V and J ends lost 1 base and 12 bases respectively, with 18 bases between them. Germline-derived CDR1 and CDR2 are MGHRA and YSYEKL. The CDR3 totals 14 residues. CDR3 in DNA: TGCGCCAGCAGCCAAGTGGGGTCGGCAGGGTATAACACCTTC. Translation gives CASSQVGSAGYNTF.

The gene calls are TRBV27 and TRBJ1-1; TRBD1 aligns across 7 bases. J was trimmed by 1 base and V by 6 bases; bases with no gene match: 5. The length of the CDR3 is 14 residues. Germline loops: CDR1 MNHEY, CDR2 SMNVEV (reference sequence). Written as DNA, the CDR3 is TGTGCCAGCAGCCATTGGACAGGGAACACTGAAGCTTTCTTT. It codes for CASSHWTGNTEAFF.

The J gene is TRBJ2-7, the V gene TRBV11-2, with a possible D match to TRBD1 (5 bases). Germline CDR1 and CDR2: SGHAT and FQNNGV. Deletions cut 2 bases from V and 1 base from J, with 6 bases between. CDR3 length equals 13 residues. DNA of the CDR3: TGTGCCAGCAGCTTAAGGGGATCCTACGAGCAGTACTTC. Translated, it gives CASSLRGSYEQYF.

This chain uses TRBV4-3 with TRBJ2-1; the D gene is possibly TRBD1 (6 bases). CDR3 length: 16 amino acids. V gave up 0 bases and J gave up 4 bases, with 13 bases separating them. Germline CDR1 and CDR2: LGHNA and YSLEER. For the CDR3, the DNA is TGCGCCAGCAGCCAAGAAGGTGGACAGCCTTACAATGAGCAGTTCTTC. Protein: CASSQEGGQPYNEQFF.

The gene calls are TRBV19 and TRBJ1-5; a possible D gene is TRBD1 (5 bases). CDR1 and CDR2 from the germline V gene are LNHDA and SQIVND (reference sequence). CDR3 length: 14 amino acids. Trimming removed 6 bases from V and 6 bases from J, with 15 bases in between. The CDR3 nucleotides are TGTGCCAGTAGGGAAACAGGCTTCCGTCAGCCCCAGCATTTT. Translated: CASRETGFRQPQHF.

As DNA, the CDR3 is TGTGCCAGTAGTATTGGGACTAGCGTACGGGAGCAGTACTTC. It codes for CASSIGTSVREQYF. The rearrangement links TRBV19 to TRBJ2-7; 10 nucleotides line up with TRBD2. CDR1 and CDR2 (germline): LNHDA, SQIVND (reference sequence). Trimming took 3 bases from V and 7 from J; bases not matched to a gene: 6. The CDR3 contains 14 residues.

This clone was picked up one time. The V gene is TRBV4-3, the J gene TRBJ2-3; tentative D call: TRBD2 (6 bases). V gave up 1 base and J gave up 4 bases, with 21 bases separating them. Germline V gene data show CDR1 as LGHNA and CDR2 as YSLEER. The CDR3 extends over 18 amino acids. The CDR3 DNA reads as TGCGCCAGCAGCCAAGGGCTACCGGGACTCGGGCGGGCAGATACGCAGTATTTT. This encodes CASSQGLPGLGRADTQYF.

J is TRBJ1-2 and V is TRBV6-1; 7 bases map to TRBD1. This CDR3 comprises 15 residues. The germline V gene encodes CDR1 MNHNS and CDR2 SASEGT. Unmatched junction bases numbered 7, after V lost 1 base and J lost 5 bases. In DNA, the CDR3 is TGTGCCAGCAGTGAAGGGCCGGACAGGATTTATGGCTACACCTTC. This encodes CASSEGPDRIYGYTF.

V and J are TRBV2 and TRBJ2-1; tentatively, D is TRBD1 (6 bases). CDR3 length: 16 residues. Per the germline V gene, CDR1 is SNHLY and CDR2 is FYNNEI. Between the trimmed V and J ends, which lost 6 bases and 4 bases, there was a span of 19 bases. The CDR3 DNA sequence: TGTGCCAGCAGCCCAGTGGGATACAGGGAATACAATGAGCAGTTCTTC. Translation: CASSPVGYREYNEQFF. The full variable domain, in which reference TRBV2 and TRBJ2-1 provide the parts outside the CDR3, is EPEVTQTPSHQVTQMGQEVILRCVPISNHLYFYWYRQILGQKVEFLVSFYNNEISEKSEIFDDQFSVERPDGSNFTLKIRSTKLEDSAMYFCASSPVGYREYNEQFFGPGTRLTVL.

The rearrangement links TRBV28 to TRBJ1-2, with D perhaps TRBD1 (5 bases). V was clipped by 2 bases and J by 8 bases, with 12 bases between them. The CDR3 is made up of 13 amino acids. The V gene's germline CDR1 is MDHEN and CDR2 SYDVKM. CDR3 loop: CASSLEGRRGYTF. The CDR3 region has the DNA TGTGCCAGCAGTTTAGAGGGGAGGCGAGGCTACACCTTC.

The rearrangement links TRBV2 to TRBJ1-1, with 7 positions matching TRBD1. The CDR3 runs to 14 residues. The germline gives CDR1 SNHLY, CDR2 FYNNEI. Trimming at V came to 6 bases and at J to 1 base, leaving 5 bases not matched to a gene. This CDR3 reads CASSIQGKNTEAFF. In nucleotides, the CDR3 is TGTGCCAGCAGCATACAGGGGAAGAACACTGAAGCTTTCTTT.

J is TRBJ2-7 and V is TRBV20-1; unclear D gene. This CDR3 comprises 11 residues. Trimming left V 6 bases short and J 3 bases short, with 9 bases between. The V gene's germline CDR1 is DFQATT and CDR2 SNEGSKA (reference sequence). Here the CDR3 DNA reads TGCAGTGCCACTCCTTACTACGAGCAGTACTTC. As protein: CSATPYYEQYF.

This clone was seen a single time. The rearrangement joins TRBV15 to TRBJ1-2; a weak D match, TRBD1 (6 bases). Looked up from germline, CDR1 is LNHNV and CDR2 is YYDKDF (reference sequence). The V gene lost 0 bases and the J gene lost 4 bases, with 12 bases spanning the gap. The CDR3 sequence is 15 residues long. This CDR3 reads CATSRDSQGTYGYTF. The DNA of the CDR3 is TGTGCCACCAGCAGAGATTCCCAGGGGACCTATGGCTACACCTTC. Full variable domain (outside the CDR3, taken from reference TRBV15 and TRBJ1-2): DAMVIQNPRYQVTQFGKPVTLSCSQTLNHNVMYWYQQKSSQAPKLLFHYYDKDFNNEADTPDNFQSRRPNTSFCFLDIRSPGLGDTAMYLCATSRDSQGTYGYTFGSGTRLTVV.

This clone showed up just once. This chain uses TRBV5-5 with TRBJ2-7, with TRBD2 as a possible D gene (6 bases). This CDR3 spans 15 amino acids. Trimming shortened V by 5 bases and J by 4 bases, and 19 bases separated the two germline ends. Germline V gene lookup returns CDR1 SGHKS and CDR2 YYEKEE (reference sequence). Here the CDR3 reads CASRWDPGLSYEQYF. The DNA of the CDR3 is TGTGCCAGCAGATGGGACCCGGGACTTAGTTACGAGCAGTACTTC.

The chain uses TRBV5-6 and TRBJ2-7, with D tentatively TRBD1 (5 bases). The V gene's germline CDR1 is SGHDT and CDR2 YYEEEE. The V end lost 3 bases, the J end lost 2 bases, and 9 bases lay between the germline ends. The CDR3 contains 13 residues. CDR3 nucleotide sequence: TGTGCCAGCAGCTCATTGACAGCCTACGAGCAGTACTTC. It codes for CASSSLTAYEQYF.

This chain uses TRBV10-3 with TRBJ1-1, with 10 bases fitting TRBD1. In germline, CDR1 is ENHRY, CDR2 SYGVKD. The length of the CDR3 is 13 residues. V lost 6 bases, J lost 5 bases, and 3 bases stayed unmatched. CDR3 region: CAIRDRGVTEAFF. CDR3 nucleotides: TGTGCCATCAGGGACAGGGGGGTAACTGAAGCTTTCTTT.

CDR3 amino acids: CASTTGGSQTEAFF. CDR3 nucleotides: TGTGCCAGCACTACGGGAGGGTCTCAGACTGAAGCTTTCTTT. This chain joins TRBV6-5 and TRBJ1-1; D not resolved. The CDR3 length is 14 residues. CDR1 MNHEY and CDR2 SVGAGI come from the germline V gene. The ends were cut back, 7 bases at V and 5 bases at J, with 17 bases in the middle.

V and J are TRBV7-9 and TRBJ2-7; 14 bases agree with TRBD2. This CDR3 is 18 amino acids long. Germline V gene lookup returns CDR1 SEHNR and CDR2 FQNEAQ (reference sequence). V was clipped by 5 bases and J by 2 bases; unmatched bases: 11. This chain's CDR3 is CASSADGLAGGLAYEQYF. For the CDR3, the DNA is TGTGCCAGCAGCGCAGACGGACTAGCGGGGGGACTCGCCTACGAGCAGTACTTC.

This clone came up a few times. V is TRBV2 and J is TRBJ1-4; TRBD1 is a possible D gene (5 bases). Between the trimmed V and J ends, which lost 6 bases and 2 bases, there was a span of 10 bases. The CDR3 is made up of 14 amino acids. The V gene's germline CDR1 is SNHLY and CDR2 FYNNEI. The CDR3 loop is CASSPGSTNEKLFF. The CDR3 DNA reads as TGTGCCAGCAGCCCAGGGTCCACTAATGAAAAACTGTTTTTT.

The CDR3 loop reads CASSPHATGLPNYEQYF. CDR3 nucleotide sequence: TGTGCCAGCAGCCCACATGCTACAGGGTTGCCTAACTACGAGCAGTACTTC. V and J are TRBV13 and TRBJ2-7; tentative D call: TRBD1 (6 bases). This CDR3 is 17 amino acids long. CDR1 and CDR2 from the germline V gene are PRHDT and FYEKMQ (reference sequence). Trimming cost V 5 bases and J 3 bases, with 23 bases left between them. The full variable domain, completed using reference TRBV13 and TRBJ2-7, is AAGVIQSPRHLIKEKRETATLKCYPIPRHDTVYWYQQGPGQDPQFLISFYEKMQSDKGSIPDRFSAQQFSDYHSELNMSSLELGDSALYFCASSPHATGLPNYEQYFGPGTRLTVT.

This clone has only one observation. The chain carries TRBV5-8 and TRBJ1-1; 10 positions agree with TRBD1. The CDR3 totals 14 residues. The germline CDR1 and CDR2 sequences are SGHTS and YDEGEE. After removal of 2 bases from V and 4 bases from J, the junction contained 2 bases not matched to a gene. CDR3: CASSFRDRGTEAFF. In DNA, the CDR3 is TGTGCCAGCAGCTTCCGGGACAGGGGCACTGAAGCTTTCTTT.

V and J are TRBV18 and TRBJ1-6; 9 nucleotides line up with TRBD1. CDR3 length equals 17 residues. The J segment lost 6 bases and the V segment lost 6 bases, leaving 12 bases of the junction unmatched. Germline V gene lookup returns CDR1 KGHSH and CDR2 LQKENI. This chain's CDR3 is CASSAARDRDINSPLHF. CDR3 nucleotides: TGTGCCAGCTCGGCCGCCCGGGACAGGGACATTAATTCACCCCTCCACTTT.

This chain connects TRBV7-9 to TRBJ2-2, with a tentative D call TRBD1 (5 bases). Germline CDR1 reads SEHNR; CDR2 reads FQNEAQ (reference sequence). This CDR3 spans 13 amino acids. The V end lost 5 bases, the J end lost 4 bases, and 8 bases lay between the germline ends. CDR3 in amino acids: CASSPRVTGELFF. The CDR3 DNA sequence: TGTGCCAGCAGCCCCAGGGTCACCGGGGAGCTGTTTTTT. The full variable domain, in which reference TRBV7-9 and TRBJ2-2 provide the parts outside the CDR3, is DTGVSQNPRHKITKRGQNVTFRCDPISEHNRLYWYRQTLGQGPEFLTYFQNEAQLEKSRLLSDRFSAERPKGSFSTLEIQRTEQGDSAMYLCASSPRVTGELFFGEGSRLTVL.